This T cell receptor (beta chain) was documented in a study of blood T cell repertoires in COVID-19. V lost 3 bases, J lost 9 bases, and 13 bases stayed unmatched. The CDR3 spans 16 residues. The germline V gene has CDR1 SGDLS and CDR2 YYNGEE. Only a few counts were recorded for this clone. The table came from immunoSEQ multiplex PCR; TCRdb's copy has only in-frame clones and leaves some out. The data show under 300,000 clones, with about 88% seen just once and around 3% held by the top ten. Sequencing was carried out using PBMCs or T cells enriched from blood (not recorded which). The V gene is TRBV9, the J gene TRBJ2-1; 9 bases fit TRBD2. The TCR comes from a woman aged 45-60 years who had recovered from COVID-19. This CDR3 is CASSGLTSGLSVEQFF. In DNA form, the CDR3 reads TGTGCCAGCAGCGGCTTGACTAGCGGCCTCTCAGTTGAGCAGTTCTTC.